This T cell receptor beta chain was observed in a study of PD-1 blockade in mismatch repair-deficient tumors. Study background: Patients had approximately 12 mismatch repair-deficient cancer types, all previously treated and progressing. Study-level results: After pembrolizumab, tumor-resident clones rose rapidly, then generally contracted before radiologic responses.

Generated by immunoSEQ multiplex PCR, the TCRdb table keeps only in-frame clones and is missing some. The table includes some 51,000 clones, over 70% detected once. In this sample, this clone turned up a few times. Its target is unknown. The junction had 3 bases not matched to a gene; V was cut back by 2 bases and J by 1 base. This CDR3 region has 14 residues. Germline loops: CDR1 SGDLS, CDR2 YYNGEE. All patients were mismatch repair deficient, assessed by either PCR or immunohistochemistry. TCRs were sequenced from a few patients responding to pembrolizumab. This sequence joins TRBV9 and TRBJ2-7; 7 bases align to TRBD1. Sequenced here: peripheral blood, sampled roughly 21 weeks after starting pembrolizumab. The receptor was isolated from an adult with mismatch repair-deficient cancer. In DNA, the CDR3 is TGTGCCAGCAGCGTCGGACAGGCTTCCTACGAGCAGTACTTC. Its protein product is CASSVGQASYEQYF.